Listed here are 27 T cell receptor beta chains from one sample, sequenced in a study of blood T cell repertoires in COVID-19 (dated by TCRdb to about 2020). Library creation used the immunoSEQ multiplex PCR assay. TCRdb carries this immuneACCESS record with in-frame sequences only. Its versions omit some clonotypes, under half of them owing to an unresolved V gene in the studies checked, with the rest unexplained. This sample holds 400,000 to 450,000 clones; approximately 89% were observed only once. The biggest ten clones account for under 2% of the sample. The sample consisted of peripheral blood. The receptors here all came from a woman between 40 and 50 years old with COVID-19, enrolled during active disease.

The rearrangement joins TRBV29-1 to TRBJ2-7, with 7 nucleotides matching TRBD1. J gave up 1 base and V 6 bases, and 6 bases lay outside the gene matches. The CDR3 runs to 13 residues. Looked up from germline, CDR1 is SQVTM and CDR2 is ANQGSEA. The CDR3 sequence is CSVRDSPSYEQYF. The CDR3 DNA is TGCAGCGTCCGGGACAGCCCATCCTACGAGCAGTACTTC.

V gene TRBV7-3 combines with J gene TRBJ2-3; 10 bases are shared with TRBD1. The junction had 10 bases not matched to a gene; V was cut back by 4 bases and J by 3 bases. Germline V gene data show CDR1 as SGHTA and CDR2 as FQGTGA. CDR3 size: 17 residues. CDR3 region: CASSSATGGLWTDTQYF. The CDR3 region has the DNA TGTGCCAGCAGCTCGGCGACAGGGGGCCTATGGACAGATACGCAGTATTTT.

This chain connects TRBV15 to TRBJ2-7, with a weak D call TRBD1 (5 bases). V lost 0 bases and J 2 bases, leaving 11 bases between the germline ends. Germline V lookup: CDR1 LNHNV, CDR2 YYDKDF (reference sequence). The CDR3 contains 15 residues. The CDR3 DNA reads TGTGCCACCAGCAGAGATGCACAGGCCCCCTACGAGCAGTACTTC. Protein product: CATSRDAQAPYEQYF.

This chain connects TRBV29-1 to TRBJ2-2, with a weak D call TRBD2 (6 bases). The CDR3 runs to 16 residues. With 4 bases removed from V and 5 bases from J, the gap between germline ends came to 20 bases. Germline loops: CDR1 SQVTM, CDR2 ANQGSEA. The CDR3 coding sequence is TGCAGCGTTGGATCCAGCGGGCAGACGGGAACCGGGGAGCTGTTTTTT. Translating it yields CSVGSSGQTGTGELFF.

V and J are TRBV11-3 and TRBJ2-3; 11 bases fit TRBD2. This CDR3 is 16 amino acids long. From germline, CDR1 is SGHNT and CDR2 YENEEA. The junction had 8 bases not matched to a gene; V was cut back by 5 bases and J by 4 bases. The CDR3 bases are TGTGCCAGCAGCCGAGATAGCGGGAGGGCGGCAGATACGCAGTATTTT. It specifies CASSRDSGRAADTQYF.

This chain links TRBV5-1 with TRBJ2-1; possibly TRBD2 for D (6 bases). The germline V gene has CDR1 SGHRS and CDR2 YFSETQ. Trimming removed 4 bases at V and 5 bases at J, with 16 bases between. This CDR3 is 15 amino acids long. CDR3 sequence reads: CASSRGTGEDNEQFF. The CDR3 DNA reads TGCGCCAGCAGCCGTGGGACGGGAGAAGACAATGAGCAGTTCTTC.

Worth noting for this clone: The sample contains more than one DNA sequence encoding this CDR3. This chain uses TRBV5-1 with TRBJ1-2, with a possible D match to TRBD1 (6 bases). The length of the CDR3 is 14 residues. The V gene lost 0 bases and the J gene lost 2 bases, with 8 bases spanning the gap. Germline CDR1 and CDR2: SGHRS and YFSETQ. In DNA, the CDR3 is TGCGCCAGCAGCTTGGACAGGGCGAACTATGGCTACACCTTC. Encoded protein: CASSLDRANYGYTF. Looking up the rest from reference TRBV5-1 and TRBJ1-2 gives the full variable domain: KAGVTQTPRYLIKTRGQQVTLSCSPISGHRSVSWYQQTPGQGLQFLFEYFSETQRNKGNFPGRFSGRQFSNSRSEMNVSTLELGDSALYLCASSLDRANYGYTFGSGTRLTVV.

DNA of the CDR3: TGCAGTGCTAGCGGGTTCGGGACCATATATTTT. It translates to CSASGFGTIYF. V usage is TRBV20-1 and J usage is TRBJ1-3; unclear D gene. The CDR3 is made up of 11 amino acids. Germline values: CDR1 DFQATT, CDR2 SNEGSKA (reference sequence). Trimming took off 3 bases at V and 10 bases at J, with 10 bases between the two ends.

The chain's CDR3 is CASSVLAGESEQFF. CDR3 coding DNA: TGCGCCAGCAGCGTCCTAGCGGGAGAGAGTGAGCAGTTCTTC. The chain carries TRBV4-3 and TRBJ2-1; the match to TRBD2 covers 10 bases. Trimming at V came to 5 bases and at J to 9 bases, leaving 7 bases not matched to a gene. Germline V gene lookup returns CDR1 LGHNA and CDR2 YSLEER. This CDR3 contains 14 residues.

V is TRBV6-5 and J is TRBJ1-1; maybe TRBD1 (5 bases). The germline gives CDR1 MNHEY, CDR2 SVGAGI. This CDR3 is built from 14 residues. Trimming removed 5 bases from V and 4 bases from J, with 14 bases in between. CDR3 amino acids: CASSPRDYLTEAFF. Written as DNA, the CDR3 is TGTGCCAGCAGTCCCCGGGACTACCTCACTGAAGCTTTCTTT.

The chain recombines TRBV27 with TRBJ1-5; the D is unclear. Per germline, CDR1 MNHEY and CDR2 SMNVEV (reference sequence). The CDR3 is made up of 15 amino acids. V lost 2 bases to trimming and J lost 2 bases, with 10 bases between them. CDR3 in amino acids: CASSLTPTRNQPQHF. Here the CDR3 DNA reads TGTGCCAGCAGTTTAACTCCAACCCGCAATCAGCCCCAGCATTTT.

In its sample, this clone was seen once. This sequence joins TRBV27 and TRBJ1-1; the D gene is possibly TRBD1 (6 bases). Trimming left V 5 bases short and J 4 bases short, with 14 bases between. The CDR3 length is 14 residues. From germline, CDR1 is MNHEY and CDR2 SMNVEV (reference sequence). The CDR3: CASSILRGSTEAFF. The CDR3 DNA reads TGTGCCAGCAGTATCCTGAGGGGGAGCACTGAAGCTTTCTTT.

The chain employs TRBV19 and TRBJ2-3, with 7 nucleotides matching TRBD1. The CDR3 loop spans 15 amino acids. V shed 4 bases, J shed 1 base, and the junction held 5 bases outside the gene matches. The V gene's germline CDR1 is LNHDA and CDR2 SQIVND (reference sequence). The CDR3 nucleotides read TGTGCCAGTAGTAGATTAGGGGGCGGCACAGATACGCAGTATTTT. It encodes CASSRLGGGTDTQYF.

The chain joins TRBV27 to TRBJ2-1; 8 bases agree with TRBD1. The V gene's germline CDR1 is MNHEY and CDR2 SMNVEV (reference sequence). Trimming cost V 4 bases and J 7 bases; bases outside gene matches: 12. This CDR3 has 16 amino acids. The CDR3 spells CASSYPGRGQRNEQFF. The CDR3 bases are TGTGCCAGCAGTTACCCCGGCAGGGGGCAACGGAATGAGCAGTTCTTC.

This chain connects TRBV5-1 to TRBJ1-4; D not resolved. The CDR3 has 15 amino acids. The germline V gene has CDR1 SGHRS and CDR2 YFSETQ. V was clipped by 2 bases and J by 3 bases, with 11 bases between them. In DNA, the CDR3 is TGCGCCAGCAGCTTTATAGCTGGAGCTAATGAAAAACTGTTTTTT. It translates to CASSFIAGANEKLFF.

V gene TRBV7-9 combines with J gene TRBJ2-4, with 7 nucleotides matching TRBD1. CDR3 length: 12 residues. Germline CDR1 reads SEHNR; CDR2 reads FQNEAQ (reference sequence). With 5 bases clipped from V and 14 bases from J, the junction kept 9 bases outside the gene matches. The CDR3 nucleotides read TGTGCCAGCAGCCCCGAGGGGGCTCCTGAGTACTTC. Protein: CASSPEGAPEYF.

This chain links TRBV30 with TRBJ2-7; 9 positions match TRBD1. V lost 5 bases to trimming and J lost 3 bases; unmatched junction nucleotides: 8. The CDR3 has 14 amino acids. The germline gives CDR1 GTSNPN, CDR2 SVGIG (reference sequence). As DNA, the CDR3 is TGTGCCTGGTGGCCCGGGACAGGGTTCTACGAGCAGTACTTC. It encodes CAWWPGTGFYEQYF.

This clone was observed a few times. The chain has TRBV7-9 and TRBJ2-7; a possible D gene is TRBD1 (5 bases). V shed 1 base and J shed 3 bases, with 7 bases lying between them. This CDR3 comprises 13 residues. The V gene's germline CDR1 is SEHNR and CDR2 FQNEAQ (reference sequence). The CDR3 protein is CASSLGQRYEQYF. The CDR3 nucleotides read TGTGCCAGCAGCTTAGGACAGCGCTACGAGCAGTACTTC. Full variable domain (remainder filled in from reference TRBV7-9 and TRBJ2-7): DTGVSQNPRHKITKRGQNVTFRCDPISEHNRLYWYRQTLGQGPEFLTYFQNEAQLEKSRLLSDRFSAERPKGSFSTLEIQRTEQGDSAMYLCASSLGQRYEQYFGPGTRLTVT.

The chain links TRBV10-1 to TRBJ2-1; TRBD2 aligns across 8 bases. Per the germline V gene, CDR1 is WNHNN and CDR2 is SYGVQD (reference sequence). This CDR3 comprises 14 residues. V lost 7 bases and J lost 6; bases outside the gene matches: 8. In nucleotides, the CDR3 is TGCGCCAGCAAGCGGGGGCTTATGGGCAATGAGCAGTTCTTC. Amino acid sequence: CASKRGLMGNEQFF.

About this clone itself: Germline is not matched at one junction end, which may reflect a read error. The rearrangement links TRBV7-8 to TRBJ2-7; no reliable D call. The CDR3 contains 8 residues. Per germline, CDR1 SGHVS and CDR2 FQNEAQ. CDR3 sequence reads: CASSLSHF. The CDR3 region has the DNA TGTGCCAGCAGCCTCTCTCACTTC.

The chain uses TRBV6-5 and TRBJ2-1; a weak D match, TRBD1 (6 bases). There are 14 residues in the CDR3. CDR1 and CDR2 from the germline V gene are MNHEY and SVGAGI. V lost 4 bases, J lost 6 bases, and 13 bases lay in between. This CDR3 reads CASSWTDRSNEQFF. The CDR3, as DNA: TGTGCCAGCAGTTGGACGGACAGATCCAATGAGCAGTTCTTC.

The genes are TRBV24-1 and TRBJ2-3; 7 nucleotides match TRBD2. The V segment lost 0 bases and the J segment 3 bases; nucleotides outside the gene matches: 5. The germline CDR1 and CDR2 sequences are KGHDR and SFDVKD. The CDR3 loop spans 16 amino acids. CDR3 DNA: TGTGCCACCAGTGATTTGGGGGAGGGAGGGACAGATACGCAGTATTTT. This codes for CATSDLGEGGTDTQYF.

The chain carries TRBV7-3 and TRBJ2-2; 8 bases are shared with TRBD1. J was trimmed by 1 base and V by 0 bases; bases with no gene match: 4. Germline loops: CDR1 SGHTA, CDR2 FQGTGA. This CDR3 has 17 residues. The CDR3 protein is CASSLTTRGQNTGELFF. CDR3 DNA sequence: TGTGCCAGCAGCTTAACTACCAGGGGGCAGAACACCGGGGAGCTGTTTTTT. The variable domain in full, with the rest retrieved from reference TRBV7-3 and TRBJ2-2, is GAGVSQTPSNKVTEKGKYVELRCDPISGHTALYWYRQSLGQGPEFLIYFQGTGAADDSGLPNDRFFAVRPEGSVSTLKIQRTERGDSAVYLCASSLTTRGQNTGELFFGEGSRLTVL.

This sequence joins TRBV6-5 and TRBJ1-3, with 7 bases identical to TRBD1. Germline-derived CDR1 and CDR2 are MNHEY and SVGAGI. The CDR3 runs to 16 residues. Trimming cost V 0 bases and J 2 bases; bases outside gene matches: 4. The chain's CDR3 is CASSYSTGAAGNTIYF. CDR3 in DNA: TGTGCCAGCAGTTACTCAACAGGGGCGGCTGGAAACACCATATATTTT.

CDR3 protein: CASSVEAGRGYGYTF. CDR3 DNA sequence: TGTGCCAGCAGCGTAGAGGCAGGGCGGGGCTATGGCTACACCTTC. The chain couples TRBV9 to TRBJ1-2, with TRBD1 as a possible D gene (5 bases). This CDR3 contains 15 residues. Germline V gene lookup returns CDR1 SGDLS and CDR2 YYNGEE. With 0 bases removed from V and 4 bases from J, the gap between germline ends came to 13 bases. The whole variable domain, remainder taken from reference TRBV9 and TRBJ1-2, is DSGVTQTPKHLITATGQRVTLRCSPRSGDLSVYWYQQSLDQGLQFLIQYYNGEERAKGNILERFSAQQFPDLHSELNLSSLELGDSALYFCASSVEAGRGYGYTFGSGTRLTVV.

The V call is TRBV5-1, the J call TRBJ1-3; the match to TRBD1 covers 9 bases. The V and J ends lost 3 bases and 9 bases, in that order; junction bases with no gene match: 10. In germline, CDR1 is SGHRS, CDR2 YFSETQ. This CDR3 is 15 amino acids long. The CDR3 loop is CASSSRQGGSTTIYF. The CDR3 DNA reads as TGCGCCAGCAGCTCGAGACAGGGGGGTTCAACCACCATATATTTT.

The chain links TRBV27 to TRBJ1-1; unclear D gene. CDR1 and CDR2 from the germline V gene are MNHEY and SMNVEV (reference sequence). The ends were cut back, 8 bases at V and 1 base at J, with 8 bases in the middle. The CDR3 extends over 12 amino acids. CDR3 residues: CASSTWNTEAFF. In DNA form, the CDR3 reads TGTGCCAGCTCTACTTGGAACACTGAAGCTTTCTTT.